This T cell receptor beta chain is drawn from a study of blood T cells in healthy people across ages. Regarding the study as a whole: There was no known CMV status for donors, so expanded clonotype changes were possibly confounded.

The authors ran a second PCR of roughly 6 to 12 cycles using a sample-barcoded 5' primer and a J-beta primer mix. A template-switch adaptor that had 12 random nucleotides put a tag on each cDNA molecule. MiXCR was run by TCRdb on the 5' RACE reads, yielding one entry per CDR3 protein. The table lists 850,000 to 1,100,000 distinct CDR3 sequences, 35% to 40% of them singletons. This clonotype was seen only a few times. The antigen remains undetermined. Between the trimmed V and J ends, which lost 6 bases and 4 bases, there was a span of 20 bases. CDR1 and CDR2 (germline): LGHNA, YNFKEQ. The CDR3 length is 16 residues.

The TCR was taken from a man aged 18 to 30 in good health. Sequencing was performed on blood. The chain carries TRBV4-2 and TRBJ2-3; perhaps TRBD1 as D (5 bases). CDR3 in amino acids: CASSASVWGSPDTQYF. DNA for the CDR3: TGTGCCAGCAGTGCCTCGGTGTGGGGCTCTCCAGATACGCAGTATTTT.